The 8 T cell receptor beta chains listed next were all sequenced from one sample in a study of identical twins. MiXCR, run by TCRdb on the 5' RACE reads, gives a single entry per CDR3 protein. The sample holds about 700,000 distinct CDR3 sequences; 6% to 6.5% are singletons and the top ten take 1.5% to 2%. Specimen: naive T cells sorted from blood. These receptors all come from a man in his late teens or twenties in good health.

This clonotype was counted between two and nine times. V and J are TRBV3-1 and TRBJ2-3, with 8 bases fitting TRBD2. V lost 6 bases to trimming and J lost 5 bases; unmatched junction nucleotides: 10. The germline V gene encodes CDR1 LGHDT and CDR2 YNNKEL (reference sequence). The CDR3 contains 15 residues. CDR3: CASRPVGLAIDTQYF. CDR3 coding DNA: TGTGCCAGCAGACCCGTAGGACTAGCAATAGATACGCAGTATTTT.

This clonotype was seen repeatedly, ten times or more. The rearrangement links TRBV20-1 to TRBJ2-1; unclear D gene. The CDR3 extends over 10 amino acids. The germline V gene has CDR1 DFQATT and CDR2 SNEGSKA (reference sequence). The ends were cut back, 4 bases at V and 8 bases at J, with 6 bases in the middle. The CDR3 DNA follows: TGCAGTGCTAAACGGGATGAGCAGTTCTTC. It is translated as CSAKRDEQFF.

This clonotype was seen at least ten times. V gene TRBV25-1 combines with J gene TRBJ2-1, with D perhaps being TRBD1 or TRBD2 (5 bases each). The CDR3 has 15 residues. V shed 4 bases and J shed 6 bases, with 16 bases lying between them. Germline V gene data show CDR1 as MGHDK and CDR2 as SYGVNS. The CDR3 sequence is CASSGDPVRGNEQFF. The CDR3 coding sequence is TGTGCCAGCAGTGGGGACCCAGTGAGGGGCAATGAGCAGTTCTTC. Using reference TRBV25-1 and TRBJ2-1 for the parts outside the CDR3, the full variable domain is EADIYQTPRYLVIGTGKKITLECSQTMGHDKMYWYQQDPGMELHLIHYSYGVNSTEKGDLSSESTVSRIRTEHFPLTLESARPSHTSQYLCASSGDPVRGNEQFFGPGTRLTVL.

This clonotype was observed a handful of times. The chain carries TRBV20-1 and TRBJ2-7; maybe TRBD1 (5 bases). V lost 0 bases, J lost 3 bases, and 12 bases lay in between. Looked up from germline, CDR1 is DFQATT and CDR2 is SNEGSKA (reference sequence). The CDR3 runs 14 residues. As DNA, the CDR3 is TGCAGTGCTAGAGATGTGGCCAGGGACTACGAGCAGTACTTC. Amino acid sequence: CSARDVARDYEQYF.

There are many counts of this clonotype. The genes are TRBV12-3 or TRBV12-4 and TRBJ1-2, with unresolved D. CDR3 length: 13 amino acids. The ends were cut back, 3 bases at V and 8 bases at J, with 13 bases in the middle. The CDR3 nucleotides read TGTGCCAGCAGTTTTGCGGAGGTGGAGGGCTACACCTTC. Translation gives CASSFAEVEGYTF.

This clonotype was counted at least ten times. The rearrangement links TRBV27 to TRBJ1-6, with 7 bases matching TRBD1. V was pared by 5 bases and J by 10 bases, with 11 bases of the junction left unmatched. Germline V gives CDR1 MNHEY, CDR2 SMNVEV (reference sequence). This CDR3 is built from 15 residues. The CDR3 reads CASSTYGTVRSPLHF. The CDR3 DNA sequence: TGTGCCAGCAGTACATACGGGACAGTGAGGTCACCCCTCCACTTT.

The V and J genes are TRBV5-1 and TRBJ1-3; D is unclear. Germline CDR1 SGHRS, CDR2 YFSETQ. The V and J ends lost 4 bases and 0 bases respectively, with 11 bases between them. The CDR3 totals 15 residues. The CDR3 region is CASSPMRISGNTIYF. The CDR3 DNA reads TGCGCCAGCAGCCCGATGCGGATCTCTGGAAACACCATATATTTT.

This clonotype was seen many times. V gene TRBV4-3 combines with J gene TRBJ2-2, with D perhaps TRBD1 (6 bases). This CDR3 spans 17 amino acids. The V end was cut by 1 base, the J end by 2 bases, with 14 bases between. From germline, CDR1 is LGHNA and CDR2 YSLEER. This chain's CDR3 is CASSQGVAGENTGELFF. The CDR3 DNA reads TGCGCCAGCAGCCAAGGGGTGGCAGGGGAAAACACCGGGGAGCTGTTTTTT.